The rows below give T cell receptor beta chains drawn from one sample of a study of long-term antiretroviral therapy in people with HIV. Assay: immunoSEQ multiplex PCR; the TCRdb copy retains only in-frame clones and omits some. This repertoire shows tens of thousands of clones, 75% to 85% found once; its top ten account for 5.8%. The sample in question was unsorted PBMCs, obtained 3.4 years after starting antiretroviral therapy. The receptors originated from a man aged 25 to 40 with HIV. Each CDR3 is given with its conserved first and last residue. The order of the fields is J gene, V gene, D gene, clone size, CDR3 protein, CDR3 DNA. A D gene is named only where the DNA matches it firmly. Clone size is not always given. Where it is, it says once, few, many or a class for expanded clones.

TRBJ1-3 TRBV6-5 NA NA CASSYGAEGNTIYF TGTGCCAGCAGTTACGGTGCGGAAGGAAACACCATATATTTT
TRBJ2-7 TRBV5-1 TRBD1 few CASSPQGADYEQYF TGCGCCAGCAGCCCACAGGGGGCTGATTACGAGCAGTACTTC
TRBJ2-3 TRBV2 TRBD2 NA CASKKAGVSTDTQYF TGTGCCAGTAAAAAGGCGGGAGTTAGCACAGATACGCAGTATTTT
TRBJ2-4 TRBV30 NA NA CAWSRGKNIQYF TGTGCCTGGAGCAGGGGCAAAAACATTCAGTACTTC
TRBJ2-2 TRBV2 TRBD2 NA CASSVPQGGSPGELFF TGTGCCAGCAGTGTTCCCCAGGGAGGGAGCCCCGGGGAGCTGTTTTTT
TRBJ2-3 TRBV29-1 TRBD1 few CSANSGTVKRADTQYF TGCAGCGCAAACTCCGGGACAGTAAAAAGGGCAGATACGCAGTATTTT
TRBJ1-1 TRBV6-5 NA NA CASSYSGGGEAFF TGTGCCAGCAGTTACTCAGGGGGAGGTGAAGCTTTCTTT
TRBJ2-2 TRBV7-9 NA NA CASSSGPNTGELFF TGTGCCAGCAGTTCTGGCCCGAACACCGGGGAGCTGTTTTTT
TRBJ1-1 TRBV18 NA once CASSPPQVLNTEAFF TGTGCCAGCTCACCTCCACAGGTTCTGAACACTGAAGCTTTCTTT
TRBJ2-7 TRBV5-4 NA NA CASSSLFVGPLGEQYF TGTGCCAGCAGCTCTCTCTTCGTTGGACCTTTAGGGGAGCAGTACTTC
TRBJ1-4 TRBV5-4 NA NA CASSLKGGNEKLFF TGTGCCAGCAGCTTGAAGGGAGGTAATGAAAAACTGTTTTTT
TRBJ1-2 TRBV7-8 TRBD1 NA CASSLVAGATGDYGYTF TGTGCCAGCAGCTTAGTTGCGGGGGCGACAGGGGACTATGGCTACACCTTC
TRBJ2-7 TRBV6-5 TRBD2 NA CASRLGLAESYEQYF TGTGCCAGCAGATTAGGACTAGCGGAATCCTACGAGCAGTACTTC
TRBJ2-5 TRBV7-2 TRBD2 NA CASSLASGVAGSETQYF TGTGCCAGCAGCTTAGCAAGTGGGGTAGCGGGAAGCGAGACCCAGTACTTC
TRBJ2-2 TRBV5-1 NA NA CASSFGGTDTGELFF TGCGCCAGCAGCTTTGGGGGTACCGACACCGGGGAGCTGTTTTTT
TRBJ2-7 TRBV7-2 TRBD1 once CASSLRGLYEQYF TGTGCCAGCAGCTTAAGGGGGCTTTACGAGCAGTACTTC
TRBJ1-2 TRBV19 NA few CASSAYGRDRYGYTF TGTGCCAGTAGTGCCTATGGACGGGACCGCTATGGCTACACCTTC
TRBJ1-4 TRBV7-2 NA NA CASSLSGASAEKLFF TGTGCCAGCAGCTTATCCGGGGCCTCGGCTGAAAAACTGTTTTTT
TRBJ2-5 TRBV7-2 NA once CASSLRQETQYF TGTGCCAGCAGCTTGAGGCAAGAGACCCAGTACTTC
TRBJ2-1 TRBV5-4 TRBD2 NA CASSLWASGNNEQFF TGTGCCAGCAGCTTGTGGGCTAGCGGGAATAATGAGCAGTTCTTC
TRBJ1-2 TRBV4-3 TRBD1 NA CASSQAFTGEEGYTF TGCGCCAGCAGCCAAGCCTTTACAGGGGAAGAGGGCTACACCTTC
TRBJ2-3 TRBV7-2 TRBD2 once CASSFASGRATDTQYF TGTGCCAGCAGCTTCGCTAGCGGGAGGGCCACAGATACGCAGTATTTT
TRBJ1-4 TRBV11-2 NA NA CASSLDRGIRAEKLFF TGTGCCAGCAGCTTAGATAGGGGGATTAGGGCTGAAAAACTGTTTTTT
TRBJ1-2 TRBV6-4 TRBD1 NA CASSDSGTAVGGYTF TGTGCCAGCAGTGACTCCGGGACAGCGGTAGGAGGCTACACCTTC
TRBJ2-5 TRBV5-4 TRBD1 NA CASSLLHGTGEETQYF TGTGCCAGCAGCTTGCTTCATGGGACAGGGGAAGAGACCCAGTACTTC
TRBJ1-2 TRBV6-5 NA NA CASAADRALGYGYTF TGTGCCAGCGCGGCTGACCGAGCCCTGGGCTATGGCTACACCTTC
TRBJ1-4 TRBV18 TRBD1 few CASSPGQENEKLFF TGTGCCAGCTCACCGGGACAGGAAAATGAAAAACTGTTTTTT
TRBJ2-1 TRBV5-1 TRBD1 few CASSLIAGGSLNEQFF TGCGCCAGCAGCTTGATTGCAGGGGGCTCTTTGAATGAGCAGTTCTTC
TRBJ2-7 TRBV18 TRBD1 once CASSGTGRYEQYF TGTGCCAGCTCTGGGACAGGGCGCTACGAGCAGTACTTC
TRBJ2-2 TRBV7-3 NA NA CASSAQGIGGELFF TGTGCCAGCAGCGCCCAGGGGATCGGCGGGGAGCTGTTTTTT
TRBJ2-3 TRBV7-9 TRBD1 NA CASSRRTGTSDTQYF TGTGCCAGCAGCCGCCGGACAGGGACATCAGATACGCAGTATTTT
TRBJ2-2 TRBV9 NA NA CASSVGSGSFFPGELFF TGTGCCAGCAGCGTAGGGAGCGGGTCATTTTTCCCCGGGGAGCTGTTTTTT
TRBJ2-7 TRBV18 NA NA CASSPPTGREQYF TGTGCCAGCTCACCCCCCACGGGGCGCGAGCAGTACTTC
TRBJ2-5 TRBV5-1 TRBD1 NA CASSLSWDRSQETQYF TGCGCCAGCAGCTTGAGTTGGGACAGATCCCAAGAGACCCAGTACTTC
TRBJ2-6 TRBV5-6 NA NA CASSLGGSGANVLTF TGTGCCAGCAGCTTGGGCGGATCTGGGGCCAACGTCCTGACTTTC
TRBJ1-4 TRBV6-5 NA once CASSYDPAQANEKLFF TGTGCCAGCAGTTACGACCCCGCACAGGCTAATGAAAAACTGTTTTTT
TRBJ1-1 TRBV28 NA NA CASGQPTGTGTEAFF TGTGCCAGCGGACAGCCCACCGGGACGGGAACTGAAGCTTTCTTT
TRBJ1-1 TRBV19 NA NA CASSIEGVNTEAFF TGTGCCAGTAGTATAGAAGGGGTGAACACTGAAGCTTTCTTT
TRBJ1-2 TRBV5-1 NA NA CASSLGHVGGGYGYTF TGCGCCAGCAGCTTGGGACATGTGGGCGGCGGATATGGCTACACCTTC
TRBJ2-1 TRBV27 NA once CASSSSGRSSYNEQFF TGTGCCAGCAGTTCCTCGGGAAGGAGCTCCTACAATGAGCAGTTCTTC
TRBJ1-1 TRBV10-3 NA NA CAISEIVRQNTEAFF TGTGCCATCAGTGAAATAGTTCGTCAGAACACTGAAGCTTTCTTT
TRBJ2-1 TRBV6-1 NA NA CASSEGPGSYNEQFF TGTGCCAGCAGTGAGGGACCTGGCTCCTACAATGAGCAGTTCTTC
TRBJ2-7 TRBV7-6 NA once CASSLGGKRDEQYF TGTGCCAGCAGCTTAGGGGGGAAACGGGACGAGCAGTACTTC
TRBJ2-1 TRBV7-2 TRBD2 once CASSDRASGNNEQFF TGTGCCAGCAGCGATCGGGCTAGCGGGAACAATGAGCAGTTCTTC
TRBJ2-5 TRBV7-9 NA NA CASSPQYF TGTGCCAGCAGCCCCCAGTACTTC